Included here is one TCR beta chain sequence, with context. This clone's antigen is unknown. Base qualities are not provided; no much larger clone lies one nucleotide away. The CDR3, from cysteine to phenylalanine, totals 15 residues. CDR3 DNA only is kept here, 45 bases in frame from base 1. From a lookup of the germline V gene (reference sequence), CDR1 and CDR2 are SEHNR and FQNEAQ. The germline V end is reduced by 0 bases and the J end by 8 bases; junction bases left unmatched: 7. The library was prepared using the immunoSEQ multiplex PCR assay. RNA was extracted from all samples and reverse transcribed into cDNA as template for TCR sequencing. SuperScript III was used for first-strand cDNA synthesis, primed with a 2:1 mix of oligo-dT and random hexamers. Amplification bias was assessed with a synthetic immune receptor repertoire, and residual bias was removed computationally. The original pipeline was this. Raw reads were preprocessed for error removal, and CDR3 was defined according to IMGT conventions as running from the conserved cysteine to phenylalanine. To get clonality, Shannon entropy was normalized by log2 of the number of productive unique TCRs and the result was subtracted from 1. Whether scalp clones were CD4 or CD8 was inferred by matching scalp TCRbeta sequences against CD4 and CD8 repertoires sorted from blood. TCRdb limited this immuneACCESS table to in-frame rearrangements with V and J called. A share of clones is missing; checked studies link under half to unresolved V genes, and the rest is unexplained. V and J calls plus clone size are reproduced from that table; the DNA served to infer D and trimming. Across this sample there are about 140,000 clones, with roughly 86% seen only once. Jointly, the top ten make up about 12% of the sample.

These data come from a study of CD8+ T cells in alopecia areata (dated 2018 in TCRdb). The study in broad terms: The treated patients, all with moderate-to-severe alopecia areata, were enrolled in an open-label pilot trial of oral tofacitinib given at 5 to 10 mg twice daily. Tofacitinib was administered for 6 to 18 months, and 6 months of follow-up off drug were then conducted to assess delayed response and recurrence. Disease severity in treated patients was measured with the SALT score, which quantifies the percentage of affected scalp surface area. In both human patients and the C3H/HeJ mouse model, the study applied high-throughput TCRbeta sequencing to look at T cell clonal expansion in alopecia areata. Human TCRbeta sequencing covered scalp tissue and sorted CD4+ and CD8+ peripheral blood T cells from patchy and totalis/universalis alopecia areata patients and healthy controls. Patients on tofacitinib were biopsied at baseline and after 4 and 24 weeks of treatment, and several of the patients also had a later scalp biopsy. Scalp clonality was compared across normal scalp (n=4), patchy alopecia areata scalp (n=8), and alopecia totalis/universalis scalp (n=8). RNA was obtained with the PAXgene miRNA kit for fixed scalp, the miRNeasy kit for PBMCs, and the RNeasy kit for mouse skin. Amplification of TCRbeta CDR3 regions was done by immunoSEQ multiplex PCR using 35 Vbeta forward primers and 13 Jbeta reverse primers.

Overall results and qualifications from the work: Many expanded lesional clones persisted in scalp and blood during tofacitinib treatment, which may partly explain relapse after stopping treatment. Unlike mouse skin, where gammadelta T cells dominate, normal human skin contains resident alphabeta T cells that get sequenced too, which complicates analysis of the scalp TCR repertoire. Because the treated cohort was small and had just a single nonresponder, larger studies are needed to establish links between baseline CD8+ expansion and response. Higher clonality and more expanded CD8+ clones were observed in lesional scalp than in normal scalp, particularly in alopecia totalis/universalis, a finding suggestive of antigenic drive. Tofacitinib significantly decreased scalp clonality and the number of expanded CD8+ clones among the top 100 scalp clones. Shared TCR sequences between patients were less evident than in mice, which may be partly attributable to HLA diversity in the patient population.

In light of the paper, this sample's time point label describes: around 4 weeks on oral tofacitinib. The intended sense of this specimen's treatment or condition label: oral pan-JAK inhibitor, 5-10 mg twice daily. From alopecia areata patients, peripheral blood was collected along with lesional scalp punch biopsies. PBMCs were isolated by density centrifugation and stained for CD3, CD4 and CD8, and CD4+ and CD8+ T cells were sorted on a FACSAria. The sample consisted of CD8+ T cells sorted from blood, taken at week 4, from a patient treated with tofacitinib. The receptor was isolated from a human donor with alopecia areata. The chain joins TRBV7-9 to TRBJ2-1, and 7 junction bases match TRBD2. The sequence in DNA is TGTGCCAGCAGCTTAGCCCTAGCGGCAATAGATGAGCAGTTCTTC. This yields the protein CASSLALAAIDEQFF.